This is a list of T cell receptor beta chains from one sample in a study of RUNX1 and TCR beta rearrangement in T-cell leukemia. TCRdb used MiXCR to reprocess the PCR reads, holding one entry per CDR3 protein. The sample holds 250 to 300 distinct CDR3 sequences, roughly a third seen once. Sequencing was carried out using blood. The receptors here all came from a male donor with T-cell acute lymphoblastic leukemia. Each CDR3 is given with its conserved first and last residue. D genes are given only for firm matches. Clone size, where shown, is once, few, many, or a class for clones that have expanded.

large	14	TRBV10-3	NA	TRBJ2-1	TGTGCCATCAGTGAGAGGGGGAGGTCGAATGAGCAGTTCTTC	CAISERGRSNEQFF
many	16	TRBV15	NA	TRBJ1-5	TGTGCCACCAGCAGAGATTCGTATCGAGGGGATCAGCCCCAGCATTTT	CATSRDSYRGDQPQHF
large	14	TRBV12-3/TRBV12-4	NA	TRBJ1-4	TGTGCCAGCAGTTACGGAACTGGAAATGAAAAACTGTTTTTT	CASSYGTGNEKLFF
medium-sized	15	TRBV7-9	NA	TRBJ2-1	TGTGCCAGCAGCTTAGGGGGGGCCTTTGACAATGAGCAGTTCTTC	CASSLGGAFDNEQFF
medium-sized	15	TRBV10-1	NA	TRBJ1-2	TGCGCCAGCAGTGAGTCGAGGTCCCCCTACTATGGCTACACCTTC	CASSESRSPYYGYTF
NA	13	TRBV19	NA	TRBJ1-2	TGTGCCAGTATCCCTGACATCAACTATGGCTACACCTTC	CASIPDINYGYTF
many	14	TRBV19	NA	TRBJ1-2	TGTGCCAGTAGTATTGATCGGGGCAACTATGGCTACACCTTC	CASSIDRGNYGYTF
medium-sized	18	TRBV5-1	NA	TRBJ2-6	TGCGCCAGCAGCTTGGTAGGGGGTACGGCCTCTGGGGCCAACGTCCTGACTTTC	CASSLVGGTASGANVLTF
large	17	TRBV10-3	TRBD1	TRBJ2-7	TGTGCCATCAGTGAAACCGGGACAGGGAAGTCCTCCTACGAGCAGTACTTC	CAISETGTGKSSYEQYF
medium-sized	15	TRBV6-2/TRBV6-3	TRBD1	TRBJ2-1	TGTGCCAGCAGTTTAGACAGGGGCTACTACAATGAGCAGTTCTTC	CASSLDRGYYNEQFF
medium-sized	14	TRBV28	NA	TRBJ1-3	TGTGCCAGCAGTTCATCGTCAACTGGAAACACCATATATTTT	CASSSSSTGNTIYF
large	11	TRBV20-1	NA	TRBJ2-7	TGCAGTGCCGGGGGTGGCTACGAGCAGTACTTC	CSAGGGYEQYF
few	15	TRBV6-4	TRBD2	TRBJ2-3	TGTGCCAGCAGTGAGGGAGCGGGAGGCACAGATACGCAGTATTTT	CASSEGAGGTDTQYF
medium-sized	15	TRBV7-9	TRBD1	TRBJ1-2	TGTGCCAGCAGCCGTGCAAACAGGGGAGGGGATGGCTACACCTTC	CASSRANRGGDGYTF
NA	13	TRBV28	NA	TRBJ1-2	TGTGCCAGCAGTGGGACTTTCGGGGACGGCTACACCTTC	CASSGTFGDGYTF
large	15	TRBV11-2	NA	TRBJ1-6	TGTGCCAGCAGCTTAGTCAGCTCCTCTCGCTCACCCCTCCACTTT	CASSLVSSSRSPLHF
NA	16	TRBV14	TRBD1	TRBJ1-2	TGTGCCAGCAGCCTCACAGGGGCCGCCCGCAACTATGGCTCCATCTTC	CASSLTGAARNYGSIF
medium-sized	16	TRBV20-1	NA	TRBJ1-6	TGCAGTGCTACTAGGCGGACTCTAAATCCTAATTCACCCCTCCACTTT	CSATRRTLNPNSPLHF
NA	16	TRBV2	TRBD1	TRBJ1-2	TGTGCCAGCAGTGCCGTGTTGACAGGGAATTCCGATGGCTACACCTTC	CASSAVLTGNSDGYTF
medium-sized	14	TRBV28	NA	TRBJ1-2	TGTGCCAGCAGTTTATTTTCCAGACTGGGGGGCTACACCTTC	CASSLFSRLGGYTF
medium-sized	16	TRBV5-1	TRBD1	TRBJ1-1	TGCGCCAGCAGCACTGGGACAGGGGGCAGCGGCACTGAAGCTTTCTTT	CASSTGTGGSGTEAFF
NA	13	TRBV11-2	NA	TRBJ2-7	TGTGCCAGCAGCTCTGGCGGTATTTGGGTGCAGTACTTC	CASSSGGIWVQYF
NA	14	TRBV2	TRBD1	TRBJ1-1	TGTGCCAGCAGTGGGGACAGGCGGGGCACTGAAGCTTTCTTT	CASSGDRRGTEAFF
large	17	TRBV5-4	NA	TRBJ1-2	TGTGCCAGCAGCTTGGGTGGATCACCCCGCCAAAACTATGGCTACACCTTC	CASSLGGSPRQNYGYTF